These T cell receptor beta chains were read from a single sample in a study of cytomegalovirus exposure and HLA in healthy donors. TCRdb keeps only in-frame clones here, not all; method: immunoSEQ multiplex PCR. The table shows around 140,000 clones, with about 61% occurring only once. Sequencing input: PBMCs. The source of these receptors is a woman in her forties in good health and CMV-seronegative. Both conserved end residues are part of each CDR3. The D gene is left open where the match is weak. A row's size may be missing; if present it is once, few, many or a size class.

v_call,cdr3_length,d_call,j_call,clone_size,cdr3_nt,cdr3_aa
TRBV29-1,14,TRBD1,TRBJ1-1,-,TGCAGCACCGATGGGGACAGGTTCTACACTGAAGCTTTCTTT,CSTDGDRFYTEAFF
TRBV14,17,-,TRBJ1-1,once,TGTGCCAGCAGCCATAATGTACGCCTCCAGGGTAACACTGAAGCTTTCTTT,CASSHNVRLQGNTEAFF
TRBV7-2,16,-,TRBJ2-2,-,TGTGCCAGCAGCTTAGCCTATCATCGGGGGACCGGGGAGCTGTTTTTT,CASSLAYHRGTGELFF
TRBV11-2,14,-,TRBJ2-7,-,TGTGCCAGCAGCTTACAGGGTTCTTTCTACGAGCAGTACTTC,CASSLQGSFYEQYF
TRBV4-1,14,-,TRBJ1-3,-,TGCGCCAGCAGCGTGGGGGCGCGGGGAAACACCATATATTTT,CASSVGARGNTIYF
TRBV10-3,16,TRBD1,TRBJ1-6,-,TGTGCCATCAGTGAGTCGAGGGACAGGCGTGTGTCACCCCTCCACTTT,CAISESRDRRVSPLHF
TRBV7-9,14,-,TRBJ1-1,once,TGTGCCAGCAGCTTATCGGGGACTTACCCTGAAGCTTTCTTT,CASSLSGTYPEAFF
TRBV7-2,13,-,TRBJ2-7,-,TGTGCCAGCAGCTTAACCAGAAGCTACGAGCAGTACTTC,CASSLTRSYEQYF
TRBV4-2,16,-,TRBJ1-1,-,TGTGCCAGCAGCCAAAGTAGAGACAGAGTGAACACTGAAGCTTTCTTT,CASSQSRDRVNTEAFF
TRBV5-1,13,-,TRBJ1-1,few,TGCGCCAGCAGCCGAGACAGCTTCACTGAAGATTTCTTT,CASSRDSFTEDFF
TRBV7-9,14,-,TRBJ1-5,-,TGTGCCAGCAGCCGGGGGGGGAGCAATCAGCCCCAGCATTTT,CASSRGGSNQPQHF
TRBV30,17,TRBD1,TRBJ1-5,-,TGTGCCTGGAGTGCCACGACAGGGCCCTATAGCAATCAGCCCCAGCATTTT,CAWSATTGPYSNQPQHF
TRBV6-5,14,-,TRBJ1-1,-,TGTGCCAGCAGTTACAATAGGGGTACAGTTCAAGCTTTCTTT,CASSYNRGTVQAFF